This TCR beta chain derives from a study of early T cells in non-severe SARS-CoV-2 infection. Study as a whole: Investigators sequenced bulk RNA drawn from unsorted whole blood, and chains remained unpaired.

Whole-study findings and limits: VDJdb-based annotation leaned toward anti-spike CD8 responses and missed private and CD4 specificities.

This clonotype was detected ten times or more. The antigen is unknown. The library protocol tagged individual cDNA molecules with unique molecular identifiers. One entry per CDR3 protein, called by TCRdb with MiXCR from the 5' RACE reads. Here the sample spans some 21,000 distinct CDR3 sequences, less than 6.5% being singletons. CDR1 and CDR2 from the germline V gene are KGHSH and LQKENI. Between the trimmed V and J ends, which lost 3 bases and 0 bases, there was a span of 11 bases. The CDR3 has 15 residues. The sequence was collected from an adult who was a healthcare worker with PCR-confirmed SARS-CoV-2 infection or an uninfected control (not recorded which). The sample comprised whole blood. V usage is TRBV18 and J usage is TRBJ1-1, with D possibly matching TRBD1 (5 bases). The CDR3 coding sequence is TGTGCCAGCTCACCCTCCGGGACGTTGAACACTGAAGCTTTCTTT. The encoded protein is CASSPSGTLNTEAFF.